A selection of T cell receptor beta chains follows, all from one sample in a study of early stage breast cancer tumors. TCRdb keeps only in-frame clones here, not all; method: immunoSEQ multiplex PCR. This sample has some 30,000 clones; approximately 85% occur once, and the top ten carry roughly 9.9%. The sample was blood. The receptors were gathered from a person between 45 and 65 years old with breast cancer. Both conserved end residues are part of each CDR3. The order of the fields is clone size, D gene, J gene, V gene, CDR3 protein. The D gene is left open where the match is weak. Clone size is shown for a subset of rows, as once, few, many or a class of expanded clone.

>once|TRBD1|TRBJ1-4|TRBV5-1
CASSLVPGGDEKLFF
>-|-|TRBJ1-3|TRBV6-6
CASSNLRGSGNTIYF
>-|TRBD1|TRBJ1-5|TRBV19
CASSTGGVYQSQHF
>few|TRBD1|TRBJ2-7|TRBV7-8
CASSPGSGTGEGEQYF
>-|-|TRBJ2-6|TRBV15
CATSGTSGANVLTF
>once|-|TRBJ1-1|TRBV19
CASKTDLNTEAFF
>-|TRBD2|TRBJ2-1|TRBV19
CASSIVTRLAGSYNEQFF
>few|-|TRBJ1-2|TRBV30
CAWSVFPVTNPYGYTF
>-|-|TRBJ2-1|TRBV9
CASSQFGGSSYNEQFF
>once|-|TRBJ2-1|TRBV9
CASSPLGGGATYNEQFF
>-|TRBD2|TRBJ2-3|TRBV9
CASSDSGVLTDTQYF
>-|-|TRBJ2-3|TRBV30
CAWGVLKEGSDTQYF
>-|-|TRBJ1-6|TRBV6-5
CASSYAEWSYNSPLHF
>-|-|TRBJ1-1|TRBV11-2
CASSPIPGGAGTEAFF
>-|TRBD1|TRBJ1-6|TRBV5-5
CASSARHRGANSPLHF
>-|-|TRBJ1-5|TRBV6-1
CASHLLRGHQPQHF
>-|TRBD1|TRBJ1-2|TRBV5-1
CASSRSDRDYGYTF
>-|TRBD2|TRBJ2-4|TRBV5-4
CASSSWEGAKNIQYF
>-|-|TRBJ2-7|TRBV5-5
CASSLRAGNEQYF
>-|-|TRBJ1-6|TRBV19
CASSWGSYNSPLHF
>-|-|TRBJ2-7|TRBV6-1
CASSLSGQLYEQYF
>-|-|TRBJ2-2|TRBV5-4
CASSFRSHTKAGELFF
>-|-|TRBJ2-2|TRBV5-5
CASSREGPYTGELFF
>-|-|TRBJ1-4|TRBV5-1
CASRTGPNEKLFF
>-|TRBD1|TRBJ2-2|TRBV5-1
CASYQLTGTGTGELFF
>-|-|TRBJ2-1|TRBV5-6
CASSLPLGSSGVREQFF
>-|-|TRBJ1-1|TRBV25-1
CASSDGGTEAFF
>-|TRBD1|TRBJ2-3|TRBV4-2
CASSQGKGASDTQYF
>-|TRBD1|TRBJ2-2|TRBV12-5
CASGLWLGQGGTGELFF
>-|-|TRBJ2-5|TRBV7-3
CASSLTGTAQETQYF
>-|-|TRBJ1-5|TRBV19
CASSTSEYSNQPQHF
>-|-|TRBJ2-7|TRBV2
CATSTDIEQYF
>once|-|TRBJ1-3|TRBV5-1
CASSLSSSGNTIYF
>-|-|TRBJ1-4|TRBV6-6
CASSYSGGEKLFF
>-|-|TRBJ2-3|TRBV5-4
CASSSEVTDTQYF
>once|-|TRBJ2-2|TRBV21-1
CASSGPGAPGELFF
>-|TRBD2|TRBJ2-1|TRBV15
CATSPRLAGSFEQFF
>-|TRBD1|TRBJ1-1|TRBV28
CASRQGFGEAFF
>-|-|TRBJ2-7|TRBV2
CASSEAKGTTSYEQYF
>-|-|TRBJ2-7|TRBV6-5
CASRKTGSYEQYF
>-|-|TRBJ2-1|TRBV5-4
CASSLGGATQRRPLF
>few|-|TRBJ1-4|TRBV7-6
CASSLAQARGNEKLFF
>-|-|TRBJ2-7|TRBV7-2
CASSLRGGPYEQYF